These 8 T cell receptor beta chains originate from one sample sequenced in a study of blood T cell repertoires in COVID-19. Sequencing used immunoSEQ multiplex PCR; TCRdb keeps in-frame clones, though not all of them. The sample yields roughly 400,000 clones, roughly 89% seen once. Sequenced input: PBMCs or T cells enriched from blood (not recorded which). The receptors were gathered from a woman in her 30s who had recovered from COVID-19.

Written as DNA, the CDR3 is TGTGCCAGCATTCTCAGAGGGGGTTTTCCTGAAGCTTTCTTT. It is translated as CASILRGGFPEAFF. The chain couples TRBV6-5 to TRBJ1-1, with a possible D match to TRBD1 (6 bases). This CDR3 has 14 amino acids. The V and J ends lost 7 bases and 6 bases respectively, with 18 bases between them. CDR1 and CDR2 (germline): MNHEY, SVGAGI.

V usage is TRBV7-2 and J usage is TRBJ1-3; no clear D gene. CDR3 length: 14 amino acids. Germline CDR1 is SGHTA and CDR2 is FQGNSA. The V gene lost 3 bases and the J gene lost 2 bases, with 8 bases spanning the gap. CDR3 DNA sequence: TGTGCCAGCAGCTTTAGATCACCTGGAAACACCATATATTTT. Translated: CASSFRSPGNTIYF.

The chain's CDR3 is CASSPDRAGSEQYF. CDR3 sequence (DNA): TGTGCCAGCAGCCCGGACAGGGCCGGCTCCGAGCAGTACTTC. The chain employs TRBV11-3 and TRBJ2-7; 8 nucleotides line up with TRBD1. The germline V gene encodes CDR1 SGHNT and CDR2 YENEEA. J lost 6 bases, V lost 5 bases, and 9 bases had no gene match. This CDR3 is built from 14 residues.

The chain combines TRBV5-1 with TRBJ2-7, with D maybe TRBD1 (5 bases). This CDR3 spans 12 amino acids. Germline assignment: CDR1 SGHRS and CDR2 YFSETQ. The V end lost 5 bases, the J end lost 3 bases, and 9 bases lay between the germline ends. This CDR3 reads CASRPDSYEQYF. CDR3 nucleotide sequence: TGCGCCAGCAGGCCAGACAGCTACGAGCAGTACTTC. Variable domain in full (rest from reference TRBV5-1 and TRBJ2-7): KAGVTQTPRYLIKTRGQQVTLSCSPISGHRSVSWYQQTPGQGLQFLFEYFSETQRNKGNFPGRFSGRQFSNSRSEMNVSTLELGDSALYLCASRPDSYEQYFGPGTRLTVT.

This chain links TRBV4-1 with TRBJ1-2; 8 bases fit TRBD1. The CDR3 length is 15 residues. Germline V gene sequence: CDR1 MGHRA, CDR2 YSYEKL. J gave up 4 bases and V 5 bases, and 9 bases lay outside the gene matches. CDR3 in DNA: TGCGCCAGCAGCGCACCCCAGACAGGGGCCTATGGCTACACCTTC. Its translation: CASSAPQTGAYGYTF.

The rearrangement uses TRBV4-1 and TRBJ1-4, with D tentatively TRBD1 (5 bases). The CDR3 loop spans 14 amino acids. Trimming shortened V by 4 bases and J by 5 bases, and 11 bases separated the two germline ends. Germline V gene lookup returns CDR1 MGHRA and CDR2 YSYEKL. The CDR3 DNA is TGCGCCAGCAGCCTCCGGGACTCCAATGAAAAACTGTTTTTT. Translated, it gives CASSLRDSNEKLFF.

The CDR3 sequence is CASSASGRAQNEQFF. CDR3 in DNA: TGTGCCAGCAGCGCTAGCGGGAGGGCGCAGAATGAGCAGTTCTTC. The J gene is TRBJ2-1, the V gene TRBV9, with 12 bases that match TRBD2. The CDR3 sequence is 15 residues long. Germline CDR1 is SGDLS and CDR2 is YYNGEE. V lost 3 bases and J lost 7; bases outside the gene matches: 5.

This chain uses TRBV7-9 with TRBJ1-4; weak D call: TRBD1 (5 bases). Trimming stripped 1 base from V and 5 bases from J, with 17 bases between. Germline V gives CDR1 SEHNR, CDR2 FQNEAQ (reference sequence). The CDR3 has 17 amino acids. DNA for the CDR3: TGTGCCAGCAGCTTAGGAGGGGACGGGAGTGAAAATGAAAAACTGTTTTTT. Its protein product is CASSLGGDGSENEKLFF.